The TCR beta chain described here comes from a study of blood T cells in healthy people across ages. Trimming at V came to 2 bases and at J to 0 bases, leaving 0 bases not matched to a gene. Per the germline V gene, CDR1 is SGHNT and CDR2 is YYREEE (reference sequence). The length of the CDR3 is 17 residues. Using a J-beta primer mix together with a sample-barcoded 5' primer, a second PCR was run for about 6 to 12 cycles. TCRdb itself ran the 5' RACE reads through MiXCR, one entry per CDR3 protein. The sample records over 700,000 distinct CDR3 sequences, about 55% being singletons. The gene calls are TRBV5-4 and TRBJ2-6, with 12 bases lining up with TRBD2. Sequenced: blood. The sequence was collected from an elderly man in good health. The CDR3 protein is CASSLLAGGSGANVLTF. The CDR3 DNA follows: TGTGCCAGCAGCTTACTAGCGGGAGGCTCTGGGGCCAACGTCCTGACTTTC.